The sequence of this TCR beta chain was determined in a study of tumor-infiltrating lymphocytes in oesophageal squamous cell carcinoma. This CDR3 is built from 13 residues. Germline V CDR1 and CDR2: SGHRS, YFSETQ. With 4 bases removed from V and 5 bases from J, the gap between germline ends came to 12 bases. Ten or more counts support this clonotype. TCRdb recomputed calls from the PCR reads with MiXCR, one row per CDR3 protein. The sample contains roughly 3,800 distinct CDR3 sequences, just under 20% of which appear only once. Material: normal esophageal tissue next to the tumor. The TCR originated in a male donor with esophageal squamous cell carcinoma. V gene TRBV5-1 combines with J gene TRBJ2-5; maybe TRBD2 (5 bases). CDR3 region: CASSPGVPETQYF. DNA for the CDR3: TGCGCCAGCAGCCCCGGGGTTCCGGAGACCCAGTACTTC.